What follows are 10 T cell receptor beta chains derived from one specimen sequenced in a study of CD4 T cells in relation to SARS-CoV-2 and coronaviruses. Some clones are missing from TCRdb's copy, which holds only in-frame ones; the method was immunoSEQ multiplex PCR. This sample has some 21,000 clones, with approximately 84% found just once. No antigen is known for these receptors. Before the COVID-19 pandemic, during about 2011-2019, CD4+ T cells were taken from unexposed donors. The cells were cultured for 10 days before CD4+ T cells were isolated. Source material: CD4+ T cells from PBMCs, cultured in vitro. These receptors were taken from a human donor in good health.

This chain uses TRBV2 with TRBJ1-6; D is unclear. V shed 8 bases and J shed 5 bases, with 13 bases lying between them. The CDR3 is 14 residues long. In germline, CDR1 is SNHLY, CDR2 FYNNEI. DNA for the CDR3: TGTGCCAGCGGTATAGGACCGAATAATTCACCCCTCCACTTT. This translates into CASGIGPNNSPLHF. Complete variable domain (other parts from reference TRBV2 and TRBJ1-6): EPEVTQTPSHQVTQMGQEVILRCVPISNHLYFYWYRQILGQKVEFLVSFYNNEISEKSEIFDDQFSVERPDGSNFTLKIRSTKLEDSAMYFCASGIGPNNSPLHFGNGTRLTVT.

The chain combines TRBV20-1 with TRBJ2-1, with no clear D. The CDR3 is 11 residues long. Germline V gene lookup returns CDR1 DFQATT and CDR2 SNEGSKA (reference sequence). The V end lost 2 bases, the J end lost 9 bases, and 8 bases lay between the germline ends. CDR3 nucleotide sequence: TGCAGTGCTAGATTTGTAGCTGAGCAGTTCTTC. Protein product: CSARFVAEQFF.

The chain links TRBV9 to TRBJ1-5; 9 bases fit TRBD1. The J segment lost 4 bases and the V segment lost 7 bases, leaving 6 bases of the junction unmatched. Germline V lookup: CDR1 SGDLS, CDR2 YYNGEE. The CDR3 is made up of 14 amino acids. This CDR3 reads CASSRTGANQPQHF. The CDR3 bases are TGTGCCAGCTCCAGGACAGGGGCTAATCAGCCCCAGCATTTT.

This chain connects TRBV6-6 to TRBJ2-7, with D uncertain. The germline V gene encodes CDR1 MNHNY and CDR2 SVGAGI (reference sequence). The CDR3 contains 14 residues. V was clipped by 5 bases and J by 2 bases, with 13 bases between them. CDR3 protein: CASSTTDGTYEQYF. The CDR3 DNA sequence: TGTGCCAGCAGTACAACTGACGGAACCTACGAGCAGTACTTC.

The J gene is TRBJ1-3, the V gene TRBV28; 8 nucleotides align to TRBD1. After removal of 7 bases from V and 2 bases from J, the junction contained 4 bases not matched to a gene. The CDR3 length is 14 residues. Germline CDR1 reads MDHEN; CDR2 reads SYDVKM. The CDR3: CASTPGQAGNTIYF. The CDR3 coding sequence is TGTGCCAGCACCCCGGGACAGGCTGGAAACACCATATATTTT.

This chain uses TRBV29-1 with TRBJ1-1; weak D call: TRBD1 (5 bases). The CDR3 length is 15 residues. Germline V gives CDR1 SQVTM, CDR2 ANQGSEA. Trimming cost V 6 bases and J 4 bases, with 21 bases left between them. The DNA for the CDR3 is TGCAGCGTAACTATATTGGGGGGGAAGGGCACTGAAGCTTTCTTT. It specifies CSVTILGGKGTEAFF.

The V call is TRBV11-3, the J call TRBJ1-3; D uncertain. From germline, CDR1 is SGHNT and CDR2 YENEEA. Trimming took off 4 bases at V and 0 bases at J, with 10 bases between the two ends. The CDR3 runs 15 residues. The CDR3 DNA is TGTGCCAGCAGCTCGGCTGGAGACTCTGGAAACACCATATATTTT. Amino acids: CASSSAGDSGNTIYF.

The V call is TRBV24-1, the J call TRBJ2-1; D ambiguous. From germline, CDR1 is KGHDR and CDR2 SFDVKD. This CDR3 region has 12 residues. The V end was cut by 5 bases, the J end by 7 bases, with 8 bases between. DNA for the CDR3: TGTGCCACCAGTGCCAACCCTAATGAGCAGTTCTTC. Protein: CATSANPNEQFF.

This chain joins TRBV24-1 and TRBJ2-5, with D unclear. Germline values: CDR1 KGHDR, CDR2 SFDVKD. CDR3 length: 11 amino acids. With 3 bases removed from V and 5 bases from J, the gap between germline ends came to 3 bases. CDR3 sequence: CATSDIETQYF. The CDR3 DNA is TGTGCCACCAGTGATATTGAGACCCAGTACTTC.

The rearrangement links TRBV6-6 to TRBJ1-4; a weak D match, TRBD1 (5 bases). CDR3 length: 15 residues. The germline V gene encodes CDR1 MNHNY and CDR2 SVGAGI (reference sequence). V was pared by 5 bases and J by 8 bases, with 18 bases between. The CDR3 here is CASSDGGREGEKLFF. The CDR3 nucleotides are TGTGCCAGCAGTGACGGCGGCAGGGAAGGGGAAAAACTGTTTTTT.